The 28 T cell receptor beta chains in this list originate from one sample, sequenced in a study of regulatory T cells in long-lasting Graves disease listed by TCRdb under 2021. The sample's time point label, in plain terms: persistent/refractory GD, antithyroid drugs over 5 years with positive TRAb. RNA was extracted from PBMCs in TRIzol for both TCR sequencing and RNA sequencing. The library was prepared using multiplex PCR. Sequencing used an Illumina HiSeq 4000. TCR beta libraries were built with iRepertoire HTBI primers and Arm-PCR amplification of CDR3 regions. The public reads were reanalyzed by TCRdb: fastp trimming at Q25, MiXCR alignment, in-frame beta chains only. Entries are consolidated by CDR3 protein sequence, retaining the most common genes and DNA. The sample table records 650,000 to 700,000 distinct CDR3 sequences; about 30% of these occur just once. 40% to 50% of the sample is taken by the ten largest.

The material was peripheral blood mononuclear cells (PBMCs), obtained when the disease was refractory, from a patient treated with antithyroid drugs. The receptors here all came from a female donor with Graves disease.

This clonotype occurred many times. This chain uses TRBV28 with TRBJ1-2; D may be TRBD1 (5 bases). The length of the CDR3 is 15 residues. Germline loops: CDR1 MDHEN, CDR2 SYDVKM. V was shortened by 6 bases and J by 2 bases, with 16 bases between the two germline ends. The CDR3 DNA follows: TGTGCCAGCAGAGCTCCTTGGGGCCGGAACTATGGCTACACCTTC. Amino acid sequence: CASRAPWGRNYGYTF.

This clonotype appeared a few times. The chain links TRBV7-6 to TRBJ2-2; 10 bases match TRBD1. Looked up from germline, CDR1 is SGHVS and CDR2 is FNYEAQ. V lost 5 bases, J lost 6 bases, and 6 bases stayed unmatched. The CDR3 runs to 15 residues. CDR3 in amino acids: CASSTGTGVPGELFF. The CDR3, as DNA: TGTGCCAGCAGCACCGGGACAGGGGTTCCCGGGGAGCTGTTTTTT.

Note on this clonotype: This sequence may be a read error, since a much larger clone differs from it by one base. The chain uses TRBV12-3 or TRBV12-4 and TRBJ1-2; D is perhaps TRBD1 (5 bases). Trimming left V 7 bases short and J 6 bases short, with 15 bases between. The CDR3 sequence is 13 residues long. The CDR3 spells CASKVRVGHGYTF. CDR3 nucleotide sequence: TGTGCCAGCAAAGTCAGGGTTGGCCATGGCTACACCTTC.

The genes are TRBV5-4 and TRBJ1-1, with D perhaps matching TRBD1 (5 bases). The V gene's germline CDR1 is SGHNT and CDR2 YYREEE (reference sequence). V was shortened by 3 bases and J by 7 bases, with 13 bases between the two germline ends. The CDR3 runs to 13 residues. The CDR3 coding sequence is TGTGCCAGCAGCTATGGTCCGAGGGGTGAAGCTTTCTTT. It codes for CASSYGPRGEAFF.

The chain employs TRBV20-1 and TRBJ1-1, with 7 positions matching TRBD1. Germline trimming cut 3 bases from V and 5 bases from J; bases unmatched to any gene: 6. The CDR3 runs 13 residues. In germline, CDR1 is DFQATT, CDR2 SNEGSKA (reference sequence). The CDR3 bases are TGCAGTGCTAGTCACGACAGGGAGACTGAAGCTTTCTTT. As protein: CSASHDRETEAFF.

This clonotype was detected ten times or more. The chain uses TRBV2 and TRBJ1-5; D gene unclear. Germline V gene data show CDR1 as SNHLY and CDR2 as FYNNEI. Trimming cost V 2 bases and J 5 bases, with 7 bases left between them. The CDR3 is made up of 13 amino acids. CDR3 in amino acids: CASSETAYQPQHF. The CDR3 nucleotides are TGTGCCAGCAGTGAAACAGCATATCAGCCCCAGCATTTT.

The CDR3 protein is CAISEARPGGKNIQYF. DNA for the CDR3: TGTGCCATCAGTGAGGCGAGACCGGGCGGAAAAAACATTCAGTACTTC. The V gene is TRBV10-3, the J gene TRBJ2-4; D is unresolved. V was pared by 2 bases and J by 4 bases, with 15 bases between. The CDR3 consists of 16 residues. Germline V CDR1 and CDR2: ENHRY, SYGVKD.

This chain connects TRBV30 to TRBJ1-1, with D hard to call. Germline V gene sequence: CDR1 GTSNPN, CDR2 SVGIG (reference sequence). The V end lost 3 bases, the J end lost 0 bases, and 14 bases lay between the germline ends. The CDR3 consists of 15 residues. The CDR3 bases are TGTGCCTGGAGGGGCCCTCAGCAAATGAACACTGAAGCTTTCTTT. The encoded protein is CAWRGPQQMNTEAFF.

The rearrangement joins TRBV20-1 to TRBJ1-1, with 7 bases that match TRBD1. With V trimmed by 6 bases and J by 1 base, 11 bases remained unmatched. The CDR3 is made up of 15 amino acids. CDR1 is DFQATT, CDR2 SNEGSKA, per germline (reference sequence). The CDR3 here is CSARQGVFSNTEAFF. DNA of the CDR3: TGCAGTGCGAGACAGGGCGTTTTTTCGAACACTGAAGCTTTCTTT.

The chain links TRBV4-1 to TRBJ1-2; 9 bases align to TRBD1. The ends lost 3 bases at V and 7 bases at J; junction bases unmatched: 9. This CDR3 has 15 residues. Germline lookup yields CDR1 MGHRA and CDR2 YSYEKL. CDR3 coding DNA: TGCGCCAGCAGCCAGGTCGGACAGGGGAGAGGTGGCTACACCTTC. Translation gives CASSQVGQGRGGYTF.

The chain couples TRBV9 to TRBJ1-1; perhaps TRBD1 as D (5 bases). Trimming stripped 0 bases from V and 0 bases from J, with 9 bases between. Germline V gene data show CDR1 as SGDLS and CDR2 as YYNGEE. The CDR3 length is 15 residues. CDR3 DNA: TGTGCCAGCAGCGTAGGGGGGTACATGAACACTGAAGCTTTCTTT. Protein product: CASSVGGYMNTEAFF.

The CDR3 protein is CATSRSGPGGLTYEQYF. The CDR3 nucleotides read TGTGCCACCAGCAGATCGGGCCCTGGCGGACTTACCTACGAGCAGTACTTC. The chain is built from TRBV15 and TRBJ2-7; possibly TRBD2 for D (5 bases). Trimming removed 2 bases at V and 2 bases at J, with 19 bases between. This CDR3 has 17 residues. CDR1 and CDR2 (germline): LNHNV, YYDKDF (reference sequence).

This clonotype was seen a single time. V is TRBV10-3 and J is TRBJ1-1, with a tentative D call TRBD1 (5 bases). CDR1 ENHRY and CDR2 SYGVKD come from the germline V gene. V dropped 3 bases and J dropped 5 bases, with 13 bases sitting between them. This CDR3 has 14 amino acids. The CDR3 sequence: CAISDRDLGTEAFF. CDR3 sequence (DNA): TGTGCCATCAGTGATAGGGACCTCGGGACTGAAGCTTTCTTT.

This clonotype was detected once. The chain links TRBV5-5 to TRBJ1-1, with 10 nucleotides matching TRBD1. The CDR3 runs to 17 residues. The V segment lost 0 bases and the J segment 5 bases; nucleotides outside the gene matches: 10. Looked up from germline, CDR1 is SGHKS and CDR2 is YYEKEE (reference sequence). As DNA, the CDR3 is TGTGCCAGCAGCTTGGAAGAATTTGGGACAGGGGAAACTGAAGCTTTCTTT. It is translated as CASSLEEFGTGETEAFF.

This clonotype was seen a few times. This sequence joins TRBV20-1 and TRBJ1-6, with a possible D match to TRBD1 (5 bases). The CDR3 spans 16 residues. V was clipped by 6 bases and J by 9 bases, with 24 bases between them. Per germline, CDR1 DFQATT and CDR2 SNEGSKA (reference sequence). CDR3 nucleotides: TGCAGTGCCACCCCCACCGGGGCCCAAGTCCGTTCACCCCTCCACTTT. It is translated as CSATPTGAQVRSPLHF.

The V call is TRBV20-1, the J call TRBJ1-2; no reliable D call. CDR3 length equals 10 residues. V lost 6 bases to trimming and J lost 6 bases, with 8 bases between them. The germline V gene has CDR1 DFQATT and CDR2 SNEGSKA (reference sequence). CDR3 region: CSARSDGYTF. The CDR3 DNA reads TGCAGTGCGAGAAGCGATGGCTACACCTTC.

This clonotype was found many times. The V and J genes are TRBV28 and TRBJ1-1; no reliable D call. CDR3 length: 12 amino acids. Germline lookup yields CDR1 MDHEN and CDR2 SYDVKM. V was trimmed by 3 bases and J by 1 base, leaving 3 bases between them. CDR3 region: CASSFQNTEAFF. The CDR3 DNA reads TGTGCCAGCAGTTTTCAGAACACTGAAGCTTTCTTT.

The CDR3: CASSRTRLAGNEQYF. CDR3 bases: TGTGCCAGCAGCCGGACGAGACTAGCGGGGAACGAGCAGTACTTC. The V call is TRBV7-9, the J call TRBJ2-7, with TRBD2 matching 11 bases. Germline CDR1 reads SEHNR; CDR2 reads FQNEAQ (reference sequence). The CDR3 is made up of 15 amino acids. The ends lost 5 bases at V and 5 bases at J; junction bases unmatched: 8.

The V and J genes are TRBV5-4 and TRBJ2-6, with D tentatively TRBD1 (5 bases). Between the trimmed V and J ends, which lost 4 bases and 0 bases, there was a span of 23 bases. Per the germline V gene, CDR1 is SGHNT and CDR2 is YYREEE (reference sequence). There are 20 residues in the CDR3. CDR3 in DNA: TGTGCCAGCAGCCAAGGAGCTGGGGTACAGGTCCTCTCTGGGGCCAACGTCCTGACTTTC. Translated, it gives CASSQGAGVQVLSGANVLTF. Full variable domain (rest looked up from reference TRBV5-4 and TRBJ2-6): ETGVTQSPTHLIKTRGQQVTLRCSSQSGHNTVSWYQQALGQGPQFIFQYYREEENGRGNFPPRFSGLQFPNYSSELNVNALELDDSALYLCASSQGAGVQVLSGANVLTFGAGSRLTVL.

The chain links TRBV5-1 to TRBJ1-4; perhaps TRBD1 as D (6 bases). The CDR3 extends over 19 amino acids. Deletions cut 4 bases from V and 7 bases from J, with 29 bases between. Germline V gene data show CDR1 as SGHRS and CDR2 as YFSETQ. The CDR3 region has the DNA TGCGCCAGCAGCCCTGGACCTCGGGACACCATTTCCCGCAGTGAAAAACTGTTTTTT. This codes for CASSPGPRDTISRSEKLFF.

This clonotype was observed a few times. J is TRBJ2-1 and V is TRBV9, with D perhaps matching TRBD1 or TRBD2 (5 bases each). There are 16 residues in the CDR3. Trimming pared 1 base from V and 8 bases from J, leaving 19 bases between. The germline V gene has CDR1 SGDLS and CDR2 YYNGEE. CDR3 in amino acids: CASSVNTGTSDDEQFF. The DNA for the CDR3 is TGTGCCAGCAGCGTAAACACCGGGACCTCAGACGATGAGCAGTTCTTC.

In its sample, this clonotype was seen a few times. The rearrangement uses TRBV2 and TRBJ2-7; 14 bases are shared with TRBD2. Germline V gene sequence: CDR1 SNHLY, CDR2 FYNNEI. This CDR3 spans 18 amino acids. The trim removed 7 bases at V and 0 bases at J, leaving 11 bases unmatched. The CDR3 DNA reads TGTGCCAGCACCCTAAGGTGGACTAGCGGGGGGTTCTCCTACGAGCAGTACTTC. It codes for CASTLRWTSGGFSYEQYF.

This clonotype turned up a few times. This chain joins TRBV30 and TRBJ2-2; D remains ambiguous. CDR1 and CDR2 from the germline V gene are GTSNPN and SVGIG (reference sequence). The CDR3 length is 12 residues. Trimming removed 2 bases at V and 4 bases at J, with 5 bases between. The CDR3 protein is CAWSRSTGELFF. For the CDR3, the DNA is TGTGCCTGGAGTAGAAGCACCGGGGAGCTGTTTTTT.

The sample holds a few counts of this clonotype. The chain uses TRBV11-2 and TRBJ1-2; the match to TRBD1 covers 10 bases. This CDR3 has 19 amino acids. Germline V gene lookup returns CDR1 SGHAT and CDR2 FQNNGV. With 5 bases clipped from V and 4 bases from J, the junction kept 19 bases outside the gene matches. For the CDR3, the DNA is TGTGCCAGCAGCCCAGGGACCGGGACAGGGGAGGTTTTCGGCTATGGCTACACCTTC. Amino acids: CASSPGTGTGEVFGYGYTF.

This clonotype was recorded a few times. The J gene is TRBJ2-5, the V gene TRBV11-2; D is unresolved. V was clipped by 5 bases and J by 13 bases, with 14 bases between them. The CDR3 totals 11 residues. Germline V gives CDR1 SGHAT, CDR2 FQNNGV. This CDR3 is CASSLDLAPYF. CDR3 DNA: TGTGCCAGCAGCCTCGACCTCGCCCCGTACTTC.

Points on this clonotype: The junction and the germline gene differ at one end; a read error may be behind it. The J gene is TRBJ2-5, the V gene TRBV11-2; TRBD2 matches at 10 bases. The CDR3 consists of 16 residues. Germline V gene lookup returns CDR1 SGHAT and CDR2 FQNNGV. The DNA for the CDR3 is TGCGCCAGCAGCCAGAGTAGCGGGAGGCCCCAAGAGACCCAGTACTTC. Amino acid sequence: CASSQSSGRPQETQYF.

The chain is built from TRBV6-9 and TRBJ1-6, with D possibly TRBD1 on 5 matching bases. The CDR3 is made up of 15 amino acids. Germline assignment: CDR1 MNHGY and CDR2 SVAAGI. The V end lost 3 bases, the J end lost 3 bases, and 9 bases lay between the germline ends. The CDR3 DNA reads TGTGCCAGCAGTTACGGGGCGGTCTATAATTCACCCCTCCACTTT. It codes for CASSYGAVYNSPLHF.

The chain recombines TRBV5-1 with TRBJ1-1, with no clear D. The CDR3 has 13 amino acids. Germline V gene sequence: CDR1 SGHRS, CDR2 YFSETQ. V was clipped by 0 bases and J by 4 bases, with 7 bases between them. The CDR3 sequence: CASSLGEPTEAFF. The DNA of the CDR3 is TGCGCCAGCAGCTTGGGGGAGCCCACTGAAGCTTTCTTT.